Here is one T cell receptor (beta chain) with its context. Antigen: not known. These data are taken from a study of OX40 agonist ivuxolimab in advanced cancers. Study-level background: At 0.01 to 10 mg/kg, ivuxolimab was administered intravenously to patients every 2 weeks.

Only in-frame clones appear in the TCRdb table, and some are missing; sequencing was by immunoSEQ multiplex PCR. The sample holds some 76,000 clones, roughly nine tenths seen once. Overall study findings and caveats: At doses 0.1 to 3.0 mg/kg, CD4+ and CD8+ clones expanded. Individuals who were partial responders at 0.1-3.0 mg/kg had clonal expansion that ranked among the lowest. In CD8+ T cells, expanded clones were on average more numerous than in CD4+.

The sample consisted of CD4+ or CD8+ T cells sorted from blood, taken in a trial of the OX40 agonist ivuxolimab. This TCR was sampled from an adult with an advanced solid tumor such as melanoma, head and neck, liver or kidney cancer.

The CDR3 bases are TGTGCCAGCAGTACAGTAGCGGGTCCGACTGAAGCTTTCTTT. Amino acid sequence: CASSTVAGPTEAFF. The rearrangement uses TRBV27 and TRBJ1-1, with D uncertain. Trimming removed 5 bases at V and 5 bases at J, with 15 bases between. Germline loops: CDR1 MNHEY, CDR2 SMNVEV (reference sequence). The CDR3 is made up of 14 amino acids.